This TCR beta chain was obtained from a study of PD-L1 blockade in urothelial cancer. The time point is: peripheral blood 6 weeks after treatment start. Per-patient samples, pretreatment and on-treatment, numbered 1 to 8. The length of the CDR3 is 15 residues. Germline V gives CDR1 MNHNS, CDR2 SASEGT. The V gene end was trimmed by 7 bases and the J gene end by 5 bases; junction bases not matched to a gene: 10. The templates were synthetic TCR analogs, and they were spiked into each PCR. Sequencing used immunoSEQ multiplex PCR; TCRdb keeps in-frame clones, though not all of them. The table has 100,000 to 150,000 clones, around 86% seen once; the top ten hold roughly 2.6%.

Sequenced here: PBMCs, sampled around atezolizumab (anti-PD-L1) treatment. The chain is built from TRBV6-1 and TRBJ2-7, with TRBD1 identical over 11 bases. The TCR comes from a man in his forties or fifties with urothelial cancer. The CDR3 nucleotides read TGTGCCAGCACCGGCAGGACAGGGGGCGAGAACGAGCAGTACTTC. It specifies CASTGRTGGENEQYF.